In this sample, the clone carrying this TCR beta chain turned up a few times. Its specificity is unknown. Germline-derived CDR1 and CDR2 are SGHVS and FQNEAQ. This CDR3 has 17 amino acids. The germline V and J ends were trimmed by 7 bases and 1 base, with 20 bases remaining between them. The sample originates from a study of CD8 T cells in ankylosing spondylitis. Findings and caveats of the study: Enrichment of disease-linked clones was reportedly significant in matched ankylosing spondylitis synovial fluid. One TCR beta motif, made up of 7 or 8 highly homologous variants, appeared characteristic of ankylosing spondylitis blood.

Quantitative 5'-RACE with molecular barcodes produced the TCR beta libraries. Each CDR3 protein is one row after TCRdb ran MiXCR on the 5' RACE reads. In the table there are 200,000 to 250,000 distinct CDR3 sequences, roughly 18% of which are singletons. The clonotype originates from a male donor with ankylosing spondylitis. This rearrangement joins TRBV7-8 to TRBJ1-3; D is possibly TRBD1 (6 bases). Sequenced material: blood, either unsorted or a sorted T cell fraction (not recorded which). The CDR3 nucleotides read TGTGCCAGCACCCTGGGGTTTGGGGGCGGTTCTGGAAACACCATATATTTT. It codes for CASTLGFGGGSGNTIYF.